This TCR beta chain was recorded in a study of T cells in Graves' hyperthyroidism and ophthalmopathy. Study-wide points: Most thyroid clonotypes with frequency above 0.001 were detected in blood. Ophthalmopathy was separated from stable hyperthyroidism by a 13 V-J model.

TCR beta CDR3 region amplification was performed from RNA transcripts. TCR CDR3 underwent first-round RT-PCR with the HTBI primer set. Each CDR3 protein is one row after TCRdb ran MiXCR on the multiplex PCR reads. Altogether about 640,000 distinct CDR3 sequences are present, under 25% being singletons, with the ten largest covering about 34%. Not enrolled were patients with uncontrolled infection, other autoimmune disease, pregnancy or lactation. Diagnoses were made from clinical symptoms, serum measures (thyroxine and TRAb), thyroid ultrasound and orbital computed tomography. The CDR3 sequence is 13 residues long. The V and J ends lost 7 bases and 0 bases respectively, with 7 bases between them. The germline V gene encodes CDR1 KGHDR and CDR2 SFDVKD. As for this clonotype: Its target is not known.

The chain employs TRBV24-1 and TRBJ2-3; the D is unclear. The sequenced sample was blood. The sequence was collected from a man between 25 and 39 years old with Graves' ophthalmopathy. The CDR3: CATSRYSTDTQYF. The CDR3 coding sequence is TGTGCCACCAGCCGGTATAGCACAGATACGCAGTATTTT.